This T cell receptor (beta chain) was obtained from a study of blood T cell repertoires in COVID-19. The CDR3 length is 15 residues. J was trimmed by 5 bases and V by 2 bases; bases with no gene match: 9. Germline V CDR1 and CDR2: SGHNT, YYREEE (reference sequence). Here immunoSEQ multiplex PCR was the method, and the copy in TCRdb shows in-frame clones only, minus some. The top ten hold around 2% of the sample, which has roughly 91,000 clones, 80% to 85% seen once. The receptor was derived from a man between 65 and 85 years old with active or convalescent COVID-19. Material for sequencing was peripheral blood. The rearrangement links TRBV5-4 to TRBJ1-1; TRBD1 aligns across 7 bases. In DNA, the CDR3 is TGTGCCAGCAGCTTCCGACAGGGCGGAAGTACTGAAGCTTTCTTT. It encodes CASSFRQGGSTEAFF.